A single sample gave rise to the 12 T cell receptor beta chains below, sequenced in a study of OX40 agonist ivuxolimab in advanced cancers. Assay used: immunoSEQ multiplex PCR; TCRdb lists only in-frame clones, some missing. The sample has about 100,000 clones; roughly 94% are singletons. The input for sequencing was CD4+ or CD8+ T cells sorted from blood, taken in a trial of the OX40 agonist ivuxolimab. Source of these receptors: an adult with an advanced solid tumor such as melanoma, head and neck, liver or kidney cancer.

This clone was seen more than once but under ten times. This chain joins TRBV5-3 and TRBJ1-5; D possibly corresponds to TRBD1 (5 bases). TRBV5-3 falls under the ORF class, with uncertain function. Trimming removed 2 bases at V and 3 bases at J, with 9 bases between. The CDR3 runs 14 residues. CDR3 sequence: CARSFRQYNQPQHF. The CDR3 DNA reads TGTGCCAGAAGCTTCAGACAGTACAATCAGCCCCAGCATTTT.

This chain connects TRBV19 to TRBJ1-1; tentative D call: TRBD1 (5 bases). The V gene lost 6 bases and the J gene lost 4 bases, with 15 bases spanning the gap. CDR1 and CDR2 from the germline V gene are LNHDA and SQIVND (reference sequence). The CDR3 is made up of 14 amino acids. The CDR3 loop is CASRPGTSPTEAFF. Written as DNA, the CDR3 is TGTGCCAGTAGACCGGGGACGAGCCCCACTGAAGCTTTCTTT.

V usage is TRBV5-6 and J usage is TRBJ2-5, with TRBD1 matching over 8 bases. CDR1 is SGHDT and CDR2 is YYEEEE in the germline V gene. V lost 2 bases to trimming and J lost 6 bases; unmatched junction nucleotides: 15. CDR3 size: 17 residues. CDR3 coding DNA: TGTGCCAGCAGCTTTTACAACGGAGCAGGGGGCGCACAGACCCAGTACTTC. Translated: CASSFYNGAGGAQTQYF.

The rearrangement joins TRBV7-9 to TRBJ2-7; D is undetermined. Germline loops: CDR1 SEHNR, CDR2 FQNEAQ (reference sequence). The CDR3 spans 12 residues. V was cut by 5 bases and J by 3 bases, with 8 bases left in between. The CDR3 sequence is CASSPTGYEQYF. The DNA for the CDR3 is TGTGCCAGCAGCCCCACCGGCTACGAGCAGTACTTC. The full variable domain, rest sourced from reference TRBV7-9 and TRBJ2-7, is DTGVSQNPRHKITKRGQNVTFRCDPISEHNRLYWYRQTLGQGPEFLTYFQNEAQLEKSRLLSDRFSAERPKGSFSTLEIQRTEQGDSAMYLCASSPTGYEQYFGPGTRLTVT.

The chain carries TRBV2 and TRBJ2-6; unclear D gene. The germline V gene has CDR1 SNHLY and CDR2 FYNNEI. The CDR3 loop spans 12 amino acids. Trimming pared 6 bases from V and 3 bases from J, leaving 3 bases between. CDR3 loop: CASRIGANVLTF. CDR3 DNA sequence: TGTGCCAGCAGGATTGGGGCCAACGTCCTGACTTTC.

J is TRBJ2-1 and V is TRBV7-9; 13 bases fit TRBD2. CDR3 length equals 17 residues. CDR1 and CDR2 from the germline V gene are SEHNR and FQNEAQ (reference sequence). V shed 4 bases and J 8 bases; nucleotides not matched to a gene: 11. The CDR3 here is CASSWGPGLAGLDEQFF. CDR3 nucleotide sequence: TGTGCCAGCAGCTGGGGACCGGGACTAGCGGGACTAGATGAGCAGTTCTTC.

This clone was counted once. The chain uses TRBV27 and TRBJ1-5; no clear D gene. There are 15 residues in the CDR3. Looked up from germline, CDR1 is MNHEY and CDR2 is SMNVEV (reference sequence). Trimming cost V 3 bases and J 0 bases, with 9 bases left between them. DNA of the CDR3: TGTGCCAGCAGTTTGGACGCATATAGCAATCAGCCCCAGCATTTT. Translation: CASSLDAYSNQPQHF.

The chain employs TRBV5-1 and TRBJ2-5; unclear D gene. The CDR3 contains 14 residues. Trimming took off 0 bases at V and 2 bases at J, with 8 bases between the two ends. From germline, CDR1 is SGHRS and CDR2 YFSETQ. This CDR3 is CASSLGEIQETQYF. CDR3 nucleotides: TGCGCCAGCAGCTTGGGTGAAATACAAGAGACCCAGTACTTC.

V usage is TRBV4-2 and J usage is TRBJ1-5; tentatively, D is TRBD1 (6 bases). This CDR3 contains 17 residues. V was shortened by 1 base and J by 4 bases, with 17 bases between the two germline ends. The germline CDR1 and CDR2 sequences are LGHNA and YNFKEQ. CDR3 in DNA: TGTGCCAGCAGCCAAGGAGGCCTTCTCAGGGGAAATCAGCCCCAGCATTTT. As protein: CASSQGGLLRGNQPQHF.

This clone was seen just once. This chain joins TRBV5-1 and TRBJ1-6; D is undetermined. V was pared by 4 bases and J by 7 bases, with 15 bases between. Germline V gene data show CDR1 as SGHRS and CDR2 as YFSETQ. This CDR3 has 15 residues. The CDR3 loop is CASSPRSGDNSPLHF. As DNA, the CDR3 is TGCGCCAGCAGCCCGAGGAGTGGTGACAATTCACCCCTCCACTTT.

The chain employs TRBV5-5 and TRBJ1-5, with D uncertain. CDR1 is SGHKS, CDR2 YYEKEE, per germline (reference sequence). V was pared by 1 base and J by 4 bases, with 6 bases between. The CDR3 totals 13 residues. CDR3 region: CASSLIGNQPQHF. CDR3 DNA sequence: TGTGCCAGCAGCTTGATAGGGAATCAGCCCCAGCATTTT.

This rearrangement joins TRBV6-5 to TRBJ2-3, with D possibly being TRBD2 (6 bases). CDR1 and CDR2 from the germline V gene are MNHEY and SVGAGI. With 5 bases removed from V and 2 bases from J, the gap between germline ends came to 14 bases. The CDR3 has 15 amino acids. The CDR3 sequence is CASSRLGVSTDTQYF. The CDR3 coding sequence is TGTGCCAGCAGTCGACTAGGGGTTTCCACAGATACGCAGTATTTT.